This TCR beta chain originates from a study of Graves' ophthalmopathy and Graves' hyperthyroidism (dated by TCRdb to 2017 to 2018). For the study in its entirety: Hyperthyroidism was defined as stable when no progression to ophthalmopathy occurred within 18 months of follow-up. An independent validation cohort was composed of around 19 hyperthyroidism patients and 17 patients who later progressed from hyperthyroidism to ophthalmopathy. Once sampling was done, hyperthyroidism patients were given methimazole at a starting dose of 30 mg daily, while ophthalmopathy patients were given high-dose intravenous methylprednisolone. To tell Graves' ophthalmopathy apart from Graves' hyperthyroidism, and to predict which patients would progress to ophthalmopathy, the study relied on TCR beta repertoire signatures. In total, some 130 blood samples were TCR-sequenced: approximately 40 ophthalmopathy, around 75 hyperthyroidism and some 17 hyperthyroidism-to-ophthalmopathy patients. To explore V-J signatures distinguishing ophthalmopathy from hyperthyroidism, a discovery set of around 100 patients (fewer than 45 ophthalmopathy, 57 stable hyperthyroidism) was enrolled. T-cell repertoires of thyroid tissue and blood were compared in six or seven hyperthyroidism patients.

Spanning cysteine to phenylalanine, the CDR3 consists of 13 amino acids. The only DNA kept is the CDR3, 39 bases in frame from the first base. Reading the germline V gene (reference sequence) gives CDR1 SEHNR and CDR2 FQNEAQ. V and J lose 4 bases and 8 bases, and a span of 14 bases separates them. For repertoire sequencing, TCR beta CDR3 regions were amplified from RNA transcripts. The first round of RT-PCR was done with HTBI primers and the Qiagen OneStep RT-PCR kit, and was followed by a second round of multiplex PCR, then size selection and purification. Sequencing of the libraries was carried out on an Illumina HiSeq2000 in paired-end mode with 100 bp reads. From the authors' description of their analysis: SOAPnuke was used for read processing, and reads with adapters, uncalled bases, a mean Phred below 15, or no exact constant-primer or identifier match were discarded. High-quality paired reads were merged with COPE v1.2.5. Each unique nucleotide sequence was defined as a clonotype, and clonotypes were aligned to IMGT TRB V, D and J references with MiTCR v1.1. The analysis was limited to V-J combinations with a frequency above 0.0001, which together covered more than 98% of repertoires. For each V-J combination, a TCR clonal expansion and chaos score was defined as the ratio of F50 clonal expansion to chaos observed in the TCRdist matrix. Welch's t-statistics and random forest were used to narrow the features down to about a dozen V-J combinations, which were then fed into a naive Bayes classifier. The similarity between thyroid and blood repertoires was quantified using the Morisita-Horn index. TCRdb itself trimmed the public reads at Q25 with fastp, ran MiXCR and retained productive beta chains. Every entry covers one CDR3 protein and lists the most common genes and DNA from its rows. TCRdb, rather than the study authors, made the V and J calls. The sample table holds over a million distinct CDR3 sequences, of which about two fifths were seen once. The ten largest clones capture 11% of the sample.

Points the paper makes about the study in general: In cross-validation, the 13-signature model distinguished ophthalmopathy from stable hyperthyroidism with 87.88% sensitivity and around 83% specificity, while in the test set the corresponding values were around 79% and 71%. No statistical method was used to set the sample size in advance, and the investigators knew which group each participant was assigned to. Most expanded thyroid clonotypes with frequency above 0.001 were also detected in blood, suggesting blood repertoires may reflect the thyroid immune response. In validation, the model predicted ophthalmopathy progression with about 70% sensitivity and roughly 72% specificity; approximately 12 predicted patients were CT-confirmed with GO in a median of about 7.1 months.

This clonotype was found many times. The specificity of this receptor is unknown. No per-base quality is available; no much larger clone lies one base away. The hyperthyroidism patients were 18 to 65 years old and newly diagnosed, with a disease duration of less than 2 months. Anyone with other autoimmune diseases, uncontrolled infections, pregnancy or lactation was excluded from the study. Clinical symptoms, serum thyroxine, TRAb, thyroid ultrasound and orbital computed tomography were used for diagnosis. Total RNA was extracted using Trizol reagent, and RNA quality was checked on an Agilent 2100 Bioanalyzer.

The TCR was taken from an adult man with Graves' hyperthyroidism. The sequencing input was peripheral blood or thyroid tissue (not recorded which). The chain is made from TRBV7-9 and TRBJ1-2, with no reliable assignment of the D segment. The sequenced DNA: TGTGCCAGCAGCTCAGCGTGGGAGGGCGGCTACACCTTC. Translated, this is CASSSAWEGGYTF. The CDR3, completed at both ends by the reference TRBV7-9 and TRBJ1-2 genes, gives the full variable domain DTGVSQNPRHKITKRGQNVTFRCDPISEHNRLYWYRQTLGQGPEFLTYFQNEAQLEKSRLLSDRFSAERPKGSFSTLEIQRTEQGDSAMYLCASSSAWEGGYTFGSGTRLTVV.